This TCR beta chain appears in the sequencing data of a study of blood T cell repertoires in COVID-19. Study-level background: Nucleic acid was either cDNA or gDNA, and it came from T cells, B-cell-depleted T cells, or PBMCs.

Some clones are missing from TCRdb's copy, which holds only in-frame ones; the method was immunoSEQ multiplex PCR. The table includes about 200,000 clones, more than 85% detected once. CDR3 length: 13 amino acids. The ends were cut back, 6 bases at V and 3 bases at J, with 11 bases in the middle. The sequence derives from a woman in her forties or fifties with COVID-19, enrolled during active disease. The chain employs TRBV12-3 or TRBV12-4 and TRBJ1-1; D may be TRBD1 (6 bases). Source material: peripheral blood. The CDR3 loop is CASSLRQDTEAFF. The CDR3 DNA reads as TGTGCCAGCAGCCTCCGACAGGACACTGAAGCTTTCTTT.